A single sample gave rise to the 9 T cell receptor beta chains below, sequenced in a study of cytomegalovirus exposure and HLA in healthy donors (dated 2017 in TCRdb). Libraries were built with the immunoSEQ multiplex PCR assay. TCRdb took over this immuneACCESS table, retaining in-frame rearrangements with V and J assigned. Such tables are incomplete; in checked studies, under half of the missing clones stem from an unresolved V gene, and the remainder is unexplained. In this sample the table shows 140,000 to 150,000 clones, 85% to 95% of which occur a single time. The biggest ten clones account for 1.8% of the sample. Input material: PBMCs. Every receptor here comes from a young man in good health and CMV-seropositive.

This chain joins TRBV4-1 and TRBJ2-7, with D tentatively TRBD1 (5 bases). The CDR3 sequence is 14 residues long. Trimming removed 3 bases from V and 3 bases from J, with 12 bases in between. Germline CDR1 is MGHRA and CDR2 is YSYEKL. This CDR3 is CASSQEIDSYEQYF. The CDR3 DNA reads as TGCGCCAGCAGCCAGGAGATCGACAGCTACGAGCAGTACTTC.

This chain links TRBV5-4 with TRBJ1-1; the match to TRBD1 covers 8 bases. Germline-derived CDR1 and CDR2 are SGHNT and YYREEE (reference sequence). Trimming removed 4 bases from V and 11 bases from J; junction bases left unmatched: 10. CDR3 length: 13 residues. Written as DNA, the CDR3 is TGTGCCAGCAGCGAGACAGGGGCAAGTGGGGCTTTCTTT. Protein sequence: CASSETGASGAFF.

This chain joins TRBV28 and TRBJ1-4, with TRBD1 matching over 9 bases. The CDR3 is made up of 14 amino acids. Germline CDR1 MDHEN, CDR2 SYDVKM. With 5 bases clipped from V and 10 bases from J, the junction kept 8 bases outside the gene matches. Written as DNA, the CDR3 is TGTGCCAGCAGTGACAGGGGGACCGCCCGAAAACTGTTTTTT. Its protein is CASSDRGTARKLFF.

CDR3 bases: TGTGCCAGTAGCCCCGGGACAGCAACCTACGAGCAGTACTTC. This codes for CASSPGTATYEQYF. V gene TRBV19 combines with J gene TRBJ2-7, with 7 nucleotides matching TRBD1. Germline CDR1 and CDR2: LNHDA and SQIVND (reference sequence). This CDR3 has 14 amino acids. The V and J ends lost 6 bases and 2 bases, in that order; junction bases with no gene match: 7.

J is TRBJ2-5 and V is TRBV28; TRBD1 matches at 10 bases. The CDR3 covers 14 residues. Germline V gives CDR1 MDHEN, CDR2 SYDVKM. Unmatched junction bases numbered 6, after V lost 5 bases and J lost 6 bases. The CDR3 reads CASSGTGVRKTQYF. In nucleotides, the CDR3 is TGTGCCAGCAGTGGGACAGGGGTAAGGAAGACCCAGTACTTC. Full variable domain (outside the CDR3, taken from reference TRBV28 and TRBJ2-5): DVKVTQSSRYLVKRTGEKVFLECVQDMDHENMFWYRQDPGLGLRLIYFSYDVKMKEKGDIPEGYSVSREKKERFSLILESASTNQTSMYLCASSGTGVRKTQYFGPGTRLLVL.

CDR3 sequence (DNA): TGTGCCAGCAGCTTATTGCCAGGGCAAAACGAGCAGTACTTC. Its translation is CASSLLPGQNEQYF. The V and J genes are TRBV7-3 and TRBJ2-7; D is perhaps TRBD1 (5 bases). The germline V and J ends were trimmed by 2 bases and 5 bases, with 13 bases remaining between them. The germline V gene encodes CDR1 SGHTA and CDR2 FQGTGA. This CDR3 has 14 residues.

The genes are TRBV5-3 and TRBJ2-1, with 11 bases matching TRBD2. Being an ORF, TRBV5-3 has a function that is uncertain. The CDR3 has 15 residues. Trimming removed 1 base from V and 5 bases from J; junction bases left unmatched: 2. CDR3 region: CARSLNSGRDNEQFF. The DNA for the CDR3 is TGTGCCAGAAGCTTGAATAGCGGGAGGGACAATGAGCAGTTCTTC.

The J gene is TRBJ2-1, the V gene TRBV5-1; 12 bases line up with TRBD2. The V segment lost 4 bases and the J segment 7 bases; nucleotides outside the gene matches: 6. The CDR3 length is 15 residues. Germline loops: CDR1 SGHRS, CDR2 YFSETQ. For the CDR3, the DNA is TGCGCCAGCAGCATGGGACTAGCGGGCGGGAATGAGCAGTTCTTC. This codes for CASSMGLAGGNEQFF.

The V and J genes are TRBV11-1 and TRBJ1-1; tentatively, D is TRBD1 (6 bases). The CDR3 length is 15 residues. Germline V gives CDR1 SGHAT, CDR2 FQDESV (reference sequence). V gave up 4 bases and J gave up 0 bases, with 12 bases separating them. CDR3 protein: CASSSGGAMNTEAFF. The CDR3 DNA is TGTGCCAGCAGCTCGGGGGGGGCTATGAACACTGAAGCTTTCTTT.